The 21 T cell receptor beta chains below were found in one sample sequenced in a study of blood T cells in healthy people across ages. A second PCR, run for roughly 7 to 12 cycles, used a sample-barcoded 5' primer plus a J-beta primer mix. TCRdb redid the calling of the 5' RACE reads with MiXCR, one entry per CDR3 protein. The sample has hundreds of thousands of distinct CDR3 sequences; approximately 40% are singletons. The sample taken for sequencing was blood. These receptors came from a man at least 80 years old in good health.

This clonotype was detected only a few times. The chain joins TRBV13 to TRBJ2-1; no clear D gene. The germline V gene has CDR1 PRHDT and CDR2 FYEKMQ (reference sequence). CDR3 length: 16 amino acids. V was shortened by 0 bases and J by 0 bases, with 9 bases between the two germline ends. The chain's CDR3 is CASSLGVDNSYNEQFF. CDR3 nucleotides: TGTGCCAGCAGCTTAGGTGTGGATAACTCCTACAATGAGCAGTTCTTC. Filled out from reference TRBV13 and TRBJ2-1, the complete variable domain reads AAGVIQSPRHLIKEKRETATLKCYPIPRHDTVYWYQQGPGQDPQFLISFYEKMQSDKGSIPDRFSAQQFSDYHSELNMSSLELGDSALYFCASSLGVDNSYNEQFFGPGTRLTVL.

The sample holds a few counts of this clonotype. This chain's CDR3 is CSARGTGSEETQYF. The CDR3 DNA follows: TGCAGTGCTAGGGGGACAGGGTCAGAAGAGACCCAGTACTTC. The rearrangement uses TRBV20-1 and TRBJ2-5, with 9 bases identical to TRBD1. The J segment lost 3 bases and the V segment lost 3 bases, leaving 5 bases of the junction unmatched. Germline assignment: CDR1 DFQATT and CDR2 SNEGSKA (reference sequence). CDR3 size: 14 residues.

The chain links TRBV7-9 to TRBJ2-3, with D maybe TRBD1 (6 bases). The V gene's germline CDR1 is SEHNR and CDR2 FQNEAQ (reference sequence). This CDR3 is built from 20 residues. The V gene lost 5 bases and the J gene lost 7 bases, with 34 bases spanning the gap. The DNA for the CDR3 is TGTGCCAGCAGCCCAACACTGCCTGGCACCTACAGGGCTATTGATTATACGCAGTATTTT. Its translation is CASSPTLPGTYRAIDYTQYF. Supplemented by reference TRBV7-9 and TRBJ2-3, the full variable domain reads DTGVSQNPRHKITKRGQNVTFRCDPISEHNRLYWYRQTLGQGPEFLTYFQNEAQLEKSRLLSDRFSAERPKGSFSTLEIQRTEQGDSAMYLCASSPTLPGTYRAIDYTQYFGPGTRLTVL.

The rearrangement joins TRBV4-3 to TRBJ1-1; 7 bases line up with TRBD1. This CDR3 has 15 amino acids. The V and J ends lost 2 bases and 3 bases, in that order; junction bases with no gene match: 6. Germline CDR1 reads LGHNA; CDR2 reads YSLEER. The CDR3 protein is CASSQNVQGDTEAFF. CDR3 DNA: TGCGCCAGCAGCCAAAACGTTCAGGGGGACACTGAAGCTTTCTTT.

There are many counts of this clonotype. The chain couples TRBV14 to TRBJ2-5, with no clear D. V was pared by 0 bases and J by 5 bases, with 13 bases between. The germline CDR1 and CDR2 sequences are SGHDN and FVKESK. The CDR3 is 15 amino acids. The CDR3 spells CASSQEPARRETQYF. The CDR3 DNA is TGTGCCAGCAGCCAAGAGCCGGCAAGACGGGAGACCCAGTACTTC.

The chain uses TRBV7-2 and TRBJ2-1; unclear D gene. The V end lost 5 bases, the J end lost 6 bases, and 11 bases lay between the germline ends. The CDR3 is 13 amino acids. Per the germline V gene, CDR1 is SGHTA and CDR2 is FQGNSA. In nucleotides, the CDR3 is TGTGCCAGCAGCCCCGTGGGCCGCAATGAGCAGTTCTTC. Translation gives CASSPVGRNEQFF.

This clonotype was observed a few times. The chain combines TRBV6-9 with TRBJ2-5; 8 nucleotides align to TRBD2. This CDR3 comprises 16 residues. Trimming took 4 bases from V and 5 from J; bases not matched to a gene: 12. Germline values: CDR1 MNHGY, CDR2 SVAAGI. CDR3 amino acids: CASSSRTSRELETQYF. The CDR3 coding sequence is TGTGCCAGCAGTTCACGGACTAGCCGGGAGTTGGAGACCCAGTACTTC.

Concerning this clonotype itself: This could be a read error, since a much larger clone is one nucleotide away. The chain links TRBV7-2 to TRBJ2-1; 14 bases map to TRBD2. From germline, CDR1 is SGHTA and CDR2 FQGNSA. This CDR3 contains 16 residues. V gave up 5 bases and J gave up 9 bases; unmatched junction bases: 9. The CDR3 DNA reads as TGTGCCAGCAGCAGTGCCAGGACTAGCGGGAGGAGTGAGCAGTTCTTC. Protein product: CASSSARTSGRSEQFF.

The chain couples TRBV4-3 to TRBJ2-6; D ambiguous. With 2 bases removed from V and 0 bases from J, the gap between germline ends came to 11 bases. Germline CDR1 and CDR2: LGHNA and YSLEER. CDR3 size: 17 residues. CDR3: CASSQSMGASGANVLTF. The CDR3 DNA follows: TGCGCCAGCAGCCAATCCATGGGCGCCTCTGGGGCCAACGTCCTGACTTTC.

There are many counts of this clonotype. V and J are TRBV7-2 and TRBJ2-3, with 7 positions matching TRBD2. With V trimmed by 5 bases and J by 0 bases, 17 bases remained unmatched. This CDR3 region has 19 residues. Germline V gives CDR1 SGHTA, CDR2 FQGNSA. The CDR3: CASSRTRGNRRTSTDTQYF. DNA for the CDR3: TGTGCCAGCAGCCGGACTAGAGGGAACCGCCGAACTAGCACAGATACGCAGTATTTT.

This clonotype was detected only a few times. This CDR3 is CASSSQRGMTYNEQFF. As DNA, the CDR3 is TGTGCCAGCAGCTCCCAGCGCGGGATGACATACAATGAGCAGTTCTTC. The chain has TRBV7-9 and TRBJ2-1, with D perhaps matching TRBD2 (6 bases). Trimming shortened V by 4 bases and J by 4 bases, and 17 bases separated the two germline ends. This CDR3 is 16 amino acids long. The germline gives CDR1 SEHNR, CDR2 FQNEAQ (reference sequence). Full variable domain (missing parts from reference TRBV7-9 and TRBJ2-1): DTGVSQNPRHKITKRGQNVTFRCDPISEHNRLYWYRQTLGQGPEFLTYFQNEAQLEKSRLLSDRFSAERPKGSFSTLEIQRTEQGDSAMYLCASSSQRGMTYNEQFFGPGTRLTVL.

The CDR3 DNA reads TGTGCCAGCAGCCGAAATACGGGGACAGGGTCGGTCTATGGCTACACCTTC. It translates to CASSRNTGTGSVYGYTF. The chain links TRBV7-9 to TRBJ1-2; the match to TRBD1 covers 9 bases. This CDR3 has 17 amino acids. V dropped 5 bases and J dropped 4; count of bases not matched to a gene: 14. CDR1 and CDR2 (germline): SEHNR, FQNEAQ (reference sequence).

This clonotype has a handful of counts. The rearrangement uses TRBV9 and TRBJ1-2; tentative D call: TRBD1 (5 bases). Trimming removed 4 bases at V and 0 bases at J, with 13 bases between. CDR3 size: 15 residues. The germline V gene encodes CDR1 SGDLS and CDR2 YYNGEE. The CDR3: CASSPFQQANYGYTF. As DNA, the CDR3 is TGTGCCAGCAGCCCATTTCAACAGGCTAACTATGGCTACACCTTC.

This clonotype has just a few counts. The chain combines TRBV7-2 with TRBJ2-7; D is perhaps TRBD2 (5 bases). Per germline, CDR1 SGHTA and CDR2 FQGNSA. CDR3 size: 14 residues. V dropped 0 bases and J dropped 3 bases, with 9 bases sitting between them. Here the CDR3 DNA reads TGTGCCAGCAGCTTAGCCGCCACTAGCTACGAGCAGTACTTC. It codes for CASSLAATSYEQYF.

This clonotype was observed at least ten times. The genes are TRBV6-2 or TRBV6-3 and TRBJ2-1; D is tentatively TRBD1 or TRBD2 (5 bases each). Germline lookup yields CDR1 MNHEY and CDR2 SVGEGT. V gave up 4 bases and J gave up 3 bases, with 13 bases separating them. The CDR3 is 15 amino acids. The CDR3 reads CASSSREGVYNEQFF. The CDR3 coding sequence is TGTGCCAGCAGTTCACGGGAAGGGGTCTACAATGAGCAGTTCTTC.

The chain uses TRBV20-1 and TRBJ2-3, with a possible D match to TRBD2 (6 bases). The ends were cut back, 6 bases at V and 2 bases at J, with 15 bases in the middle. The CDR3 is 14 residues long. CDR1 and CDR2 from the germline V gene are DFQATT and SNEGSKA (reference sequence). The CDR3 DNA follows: TGCAGTGCGACTAGGGAGGACAACACAGATACGCAGTATTTT. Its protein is CSATREDNTDTQYF.

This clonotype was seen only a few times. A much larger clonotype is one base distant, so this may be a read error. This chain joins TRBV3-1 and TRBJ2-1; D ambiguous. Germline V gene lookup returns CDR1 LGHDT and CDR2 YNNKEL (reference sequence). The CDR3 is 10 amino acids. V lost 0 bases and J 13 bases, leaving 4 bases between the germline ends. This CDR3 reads CASSQETQFF. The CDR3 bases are TGTGCCAGCAGCCAAGAGACCCAGTTCTTC.

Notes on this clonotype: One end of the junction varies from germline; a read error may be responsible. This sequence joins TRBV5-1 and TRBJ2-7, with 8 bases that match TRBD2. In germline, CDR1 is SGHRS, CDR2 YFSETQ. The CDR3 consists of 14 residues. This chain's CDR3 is CAGSSREAGPEQYF. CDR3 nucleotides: TGCGCCGGCAGCTCGCGGGAGGCGGGTCCCGAGCAGTACTTC.

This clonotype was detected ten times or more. The CDR3 DNA sequence: TGTGCCACCAGTGAGGGGCCGGGACTAGCAGACAATGAGCAGTTCTTC. Protein product: CATSEGPGLADNEQFF. This rearrangement joins TRBV24-1 to TRBJ2-1; 9 bases map to TRBD2. The CDR3 covers 16 residues. J gave up 5 bases and V 4 bases, and 8 bases lay outside the gene matches. Germline lookup yields CDR1 KGHDR and CDR2 SFDVKD.

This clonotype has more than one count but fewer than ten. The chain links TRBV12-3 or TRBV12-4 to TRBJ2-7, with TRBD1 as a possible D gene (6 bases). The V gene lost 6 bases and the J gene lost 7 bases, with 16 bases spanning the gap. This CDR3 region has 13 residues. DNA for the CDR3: TGTGCCAGCAGACACAACAGGGACCAGGAGCAGTACTTC. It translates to CASRHNRDQEQYF.

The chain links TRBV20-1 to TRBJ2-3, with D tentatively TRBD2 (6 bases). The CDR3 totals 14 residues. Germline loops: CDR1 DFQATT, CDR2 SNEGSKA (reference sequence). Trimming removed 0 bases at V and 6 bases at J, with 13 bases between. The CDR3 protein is CSARDQTSADTQYF. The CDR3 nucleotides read TGCAGTGCTAGAGATCAGACTAGTGCTGATACGCAGTATTTT.